This passage covers 30 T cell receptor beta chains from one sample sequenced in a study of cytomegalovirus exposure and HLA in healthy donors. 60 Vbeta and 13 Jbeta primers were used in PCR. Assay: immunoSEQ multiplex PCR; the TCRdb copy retains only in-frame clones and omits some. The table lists more than 90,000 clones, roughly 72% of them singletons. Sequencing used PBMCs. The receptor source for this set is a woman aged 45-65 years in good health and CMV-seropositive.

J is TRBJ2-1 and V is TRBV27; TRBD1 matches 7 bases. The CDR3 sequence is 16 residues long. The germline gives CDR1 MNHEY, CDR2 SMNVEV (reference sequence). The junction had 14 bases not matched to a gene; V was cut back by 6 bases and J by 6 bases. CDR3 sequence: CASSRTGAQMGNEQFF. In DNA, the CDR3 is TGTGCCAGCAGCCGTACAGGGGCCCAGATGGGCAATGAGCAGTTCTTC.

The gene calls are TRBV30 and TRBJ2-3; weak D call: TRBD2 (5 bases). V lost 0 bases, J lost 4 bases, and 14 bases lay in between. Germline V CDR1 and CDR2: GTSNPN, SVGIG (reference sequence). This CDR3 spans 15 amino acids. This CDR3 reads CAWSVGTGIADTQYF. The DNA for the CDR3 is TGTGCCTGGAGTGTCGGTACGGGGATAGCAGATACGCAGTATTTT.

The chain has TRBV5-1 and TRBJ2-7; maybe TRBD1 (6 bases). V was cut by 4 bases and J by 1 base, with 24 bases left in between. Looked up from germline, CDR1 is SGHRS and CDR2 is YFSETQ. The CDR3 has 18 residues. CDR3 bases: TGCGCCAGCAGCAACTCCCAGGGTGCTACAGGGATATCCTACGAGCAGTACTTC. Encoded protein: CASSNSQGATGISYEQYF.

The rearrangement joins TRBV30 to TRBJ1-5, with no clear D. Germline V gives CDR1 GTSNPN, CDR2 SVGIG (reference sequence). With 0 bases removed from V and 8 bases from J, the gap between germline ends came to 14 bases. This CDR3 is built from 14 residues. The DNA for the CDR3 is TGTGCCTGGAGTGTACAAGGGCCGGGGAAGCCCCAGCATTTT. Translation: CAWSVQGPGKPQHF.

V gene TRBV5-6 combines with J gene TRBJ2-7; TRBD2 might be the D (7 bases). CDR1 SGHDT and CDR2 YYEEEE come from the germline V gene. This CDR3 spans 14 amino acids. Trimming took off 5 bases at V and 0 bases at J, with 12 bases between the two ends. CDR3 coding DNA: TGTGCCAGCAGTGGGAGGGGGGCCTCCTACGAGCAGTACTTC. Residues: CASSGRGASYEQYF.

The chain has TRBV15 and TRBJ2-7; D is uncertain. This CDR3 comprises 15 residues. Germline CDR1 LNHNV, CDR2 YYDKDF (reference sequence). The ends were cut back, 1 base at V and 2 bases at J, with 12 bases in the middle. As DNA, the CDR3 is TGTGCCACCAGCAGAGGCGGCGGCCAGACCTACGAGCAGTACTTC. Its protein product is CATSRGGGQTYEQYF. The variable domain in full, with the rest retrieved from reference TRBV15 and TRBJ2-7, is DAMVIQNPRYQVTQFGKPVTLSCSQTLNHNVMYWYQQKSSQAPKLLFHYYDKDFNNEADTPDNFQSRRPNTSFCFLDIRSPGLGDTAMYLCATSRGGGQTYEQYFGPGTRLTVT.

The sample holds a few counts of this clone. V is TRBV9 and J is TRBJ2-7; 8 nucleotides agree with TRBD1. The CDR3 has 15 residues. After removal of 3 bases from V and 2 bases from J, the junction contained 7 bases not matched to a gene. Germline V gives CDR1 SGDLS, CDR2 YYNGEE. CDR3 sequence (DNA): TGTGCCAGCAGCGGCCCTGGACAGGGTACCTACGAGCAGTACTTC. Its protein product is CASSGPGQGTYEQYF.

The chain uses TRBV5-1 and TRBJ2-1, with 8 nucleotides matching TRBD2. The CDR3 loop spans 16 amino acids. Germline CDR1 is SGHRS and CDR2 is YFSETQ. V trimming: 4 bases; J trimming: 8 bases; junction bases outside the gene matches: 14. The CDR3 sequence is CASSGSPGGARDEQFF. In nucleotides, the CDR3 is TGCGCCAGCAGCGGATCCCCCGGGGGGGCCAGGGATGAGCAGTTCTTC.

J is TRBJ2-7 and V is TRBV7-2; D might be TRBD1 (6 bases). V was pared by 5 bases and J by 2 bases, with 13 bases between. This CDR3 has 14 residues. Germline CDR1 SGHTA, CDR2 FQGNSA. This chain's CDR3 is CASSLMDSTYEQYF. The CDR3 DNA reads TGTGCCAGCAGCCTCATGGACAGTACCTACGAGCAGTACTTC.

The J gene is TRBJ1-1, the V gene TRBV12-2; TRBD1, the table's D call, was not compared with the DNA. TRBV12-2 is a pseudogene segment. The CDR3 is 14 amino acids. The CDR3 DNA sequence: TGTGCAAGTCGCTTAGCTGACAGGGTGAGGGAAGCTTTCTTT. Its protein product is CASRLADRVREAFF.

V gene TRBV27 combines with J gene TRBJ2-4; perhaps TRBD2 as D (5 bases). From germline, CDR1 is MNHEY and CDR2 SMNVEV (reference sequence). V lost 10 bases and J lost 0, with 10 bases in between. The CDR3 has 13 residues. DNA of the CDR3: TGTGCCATCCGGGATAGAGCCAAAAACATTCAGTACTTC. The encoded protein is CAIRDRAKNIQYF.

This clone was seen just once. V usage is TRBV14 and J usage is TRBJ1-1, with D perhaps TRBD1 (5 bases). CDR1 is SGHDN, CDR2 FVKESK, per germline. Trimming removed 0 bases from V and 4 bases from J, with 15 bases in between. This CDR3 comprises 16 residues. Here the CDR3 DNA reads TGTGCCAGCAGCCAAGAGAAGGGGCGAAGGGGCACTGAAGCTTTCTTT. Translated: CASSQEKGRRGTEAFF.

Only one count was recorded for this clone. The rearrangement uses TRBV5-5 and TRBJ2-7, with D perhaps TRBD1 (6 bases). This CDR3 contains 15 residues. With 1 base removed from V and 1 base from J, the gap between germline ends came to 12 bases. From germline, CDR1 is SGHKS and CDR2 YYEKEE (reference sequence). The CDR3 DNA reads as TGTGCCAGCAGCTTGCAGGGACACATGTCCTACGAGCAGTACTTC. Translating gives CASSLQGHMSYEQYF.

The V call is TRBV6-1, the J call TRBJ2-7; D is uncertain. This CDR3 has 15 amino acids. CDR1 is MNHNS, CDR2 SASEGT, per germline. Trimming shortened V by 4 bases and J by 0 bases, and 13 bases separated the two germline ends. The CDR3 DNA reads TGTGCCAGCAGTGTGGGCAGCTTTCCCTCCTACGAGCAGTACTTC. Translation gives CASSVGSFPSYEQYF.

The rearrangement joins TRBV2 to TRBJ1-2, with 7 bases lining up with TRBD1. CDR1 and CDR2 (germline): SNHLY, FYNNEI. V gave up 5 bases and J gave up 7 bases; unmatched junction bases: 10. This CDR3 is 14 amino acids long. The CDR3 spells CASSTGQDSGGYTF. The CDR3 DNA follows: TGTGCCAGCAGTACAGGACAGGACTCGGGTGGCTACACCTTC.

The gene calls are TRBV7-8 and TRBJ1-2, with D unresolved. The CDR3 contains 14 residues. With 1 base removed from V and 0 bases from J, the gap between germline ends came to 6 bases. Germline loops: CDR1 SGHVS, CDR2 FQNEAQ. CDR3 sequence (DNA): TGTGCCAGCAGCTTAGGCCGGTCTAACTATGGCTACACCTTC. Amino acid sequence: CASSLGRSNYGYTF.

The V and J genes are TRBV28 and TRBJ1-5; maybe TRBD1 (5 bases). Deletions cut 2 bases from V and 0 bases from J, with 11 bases between. In germline, CDR1 is MDHEN, CDR2 SYDVKM. This CDR3 is built from 16 residues. The CDR3 nucleotides are TGTGCCAGCAGTTTAGGACATGGTAATAGCAATCAGCCCCAGCATTTT. Protein: CASSLGHGNSNQPQHF.

The chain couples TRBV7-2 to TRBJ1-6; 8 nucleotides match TRBD1. The germline CDR1 and CDR2 sequences are SGHTA and FQGNSA. V was pared by 8 bases and J by 8 bases, with 2 bases of the junction left unmatched. The length of the CDR3 is 12 residues. CDR3 sequence (DNA): TGTGCCAGCGGACAGGGCTATTCACCCCTCCACTTT. It yields the protein CASGQGYSPLHF. The full variable domain, with the rest looked up from reference TRBV7-2 and TRBJ1-6, is GAGVSQSPSNKVTEKGKDVELRCDPISGHTALYWYRQSLGQGLEFLIYFQGNSAPDKSGLPSDRFSAERTGGSVSTLTIQRTQQEDSAVYLCASGQGYSPLHFGNGTRLTVT.

This clone was recorded a few times. The chain joins TRBV2 to TRBJ2-2, with 9 bases identical to TRBD1. This CDR3 comprises 15 residues. Germline values: CDR1 SNHLY, CDR2 FYNNEI. V lost 7 bases to trimming and J lost 5 bases; unmatched junction nucleotides: 8. The CDR3 nucleotides are TGTGCCAGCACTAAGGACAGGGGTGGGACCGGGGAGCTGTTTTTT. This gives the protein CASTKDRGGTGELFF.

J is TRBJ1-2 and V is TRBV7-6; a possible D gene is TRBD1 (6 bases). Trimming took 5 bases from V and 8 from J, leaving 18 bases between them. CDR1 and CDR2 from the germline V gene are SGHVS and FNYEAQ. The CDR3 has 14 residues. In DNA, the CDR3 is TGTGCCAGCAGCCCTGATGGGGGGGCTAGGGGCTACACCTTC. Residues: CASSPDGGARGYTF.

This chain uses TRBV18 with TRBJ2-7; no clear D gene. Germline lookup yields CDR1 KGHSH and CDR2 LQKENI. The CDR3 runs 14 residues. V lost 3 bases and J 2 bases, leaving 11 bases between the germline ends. In DNA form, the CDR3 reads TGTGCCAGCTCACCGCGGTTAGAAACCTACGAGCAGTACTTC. It specifies CASSPRLETYEQYF.

The J gene is TRBJ1-6, the V gene TRBV27; 12 bases fit TRBD1. Germline trimming cut 7 bases from V and 9 bases from J; bases unmatched to any gene: 7. This CDR3 region has 15 residues. Germline-derived CDR1 and CDR2 are MNHEY and SMNVEV (reference sequence). CDR3 nucleotide sequence: TGTGCCAGCACCGGGACAGGGGGCGGGCGTTCACCCCTCCACTTT. It encodes CASTGTGGGRSPLHF.

The CDR3 DNA reads as TGTGCCAGCAGCCAAGCCTCATCCGGGGGTGAGCAGTTCTTC. Its protein is CASSQASSGGEQFF. J is TRBJ2-1 and V is TRBV14; tentatively, D is TRBD2 (6 bases). Trimming removed 1 base from V and 9 bases from J, with 13 bases in between. Germline V gene data show CDR1 as SGHDN and CDR2 as FVKESK. CDR3 length: 14 residues.

The V call is TRBV5-1, the J call TRBJ1-1, with 7 bases matching TRBD1. With V trimmed by 1 base and J by 8 bases, 8 bases remained unmatched. The CDR3 has 14 amino acids. The germline V gene encodes CDR1 SGHRS and CDR2 YFSETQ. CDR3 DNA: TGCGCCAGCAGCTTGACCTCCGGGACAGTGGAAGCTTTCTTT. Translated, it gives CASSLTSGTVEAFF.

V gene TRBV27 combines with J gene TRBJ1-5; 10 bases line up with TRBD1. J lost 6 bases, V lost 4 bases, and 9 bases had no gene match. From germline, CDR1 is MNHEY and CDR2 SMNVEV (reference sequence). The CDR3 totals 16 residues. CDR3 region: CASSSTVGQGVQPQHF. CDR3 nucleotide sequence: TGTGCCAGCAGTTCAACCGTAGGACAGGGGGTTCAGCCCCAGCATTTT.

The genes are TRBV29-1 and TRBJ2-1, with TRBD1 identical over 11 bases. CDR3 length equals 13 residues. Germline loops: CDR1 SQVTM, CDR2 ANQGSEA. V trimming: 6 bases; J trimming: 5 bases; junction bases outside the gene matches: 3. CDR3 DNA sequence: TGCAGCGTAGGACAGGGGGCTGACAATGAGCAGTTCTTC. Protein: CSVGQGADNEQFF.

V and J are TRBV28 and TRBJ2-1, with a possible D match to TRBD2 (5 bases). V dropped 6 bases and J dropped 0 bases, with 15 bases sitting between them. The length of the CDR3 is 16 residues. CDR1 and CDR2 from the germline V gene are MDHEN and SYDVKM. This CDR3 is CASSKVLTSSYNEQFF. Here the CDR3 DNA reads TGTGCCAGCAGCAAAGTCCTCACTAGCTCCTACAATGAGCAGTTCTTC.

The V gene is TRBV9, the J gene TRBJ2-2; 8 bases match TRBD1. J gave up 7 bases and V 3 bases, and 14 bases lay outside the gene matches. In germline, CDR1 is SGDLS, CDR2 YYNGEE. CDR3 length: 17 residues. The CDR3 loop reads CASSGPRQGARDGELFF. In DNA form, the CDR3 reads TGTGCCAGCAGCGGCCCCCGGCAGGGGGCGAGGGACGGGGAGCTGTTTTTT.

The chain is built from TRBV30 and TRBJ2-4, with D maybe TRBD1 (5 bases). V was cut by 5 bases and J by 12 bases, with 17 bases left in between. The CDR3 runs to 12 residues. Germline CDR1 is GTSNPN and CDR2 is SVGIG (reference sequence). The CDR3 DNA reads TGTGCCTGGGGCCCAGTTCAGGGTAATCAGTACTTC. This sequence encodes CAWGPVQGNQYF.

This clone showed up just a few times. V usage is TRBV6-5 and J usage is TRBJ1-6, with D possibly TRBD1 on 5 matching bases. In germline, CDR1 is MNHEY, CDR2 SVGAGI. This CDR3 comprises 13 residues. V shed 6 bases and J shed 5 bases, with 8 bases lying between them. This chain's CDR3 is CASRGLNNSPLHF. The CDR3 nucleotides read TGTGCCAGCAGGGGACTGAATAATTCACCCCTCCACTTT.